These 20 T cell receptor beta chains were sequenced from one sample in a study of sequential checkpoint blockade in melanoma (dated by TCRdb to between 2017 and 2020). The library was generated by the immunoSEQ multiplex PCR assay. The source is immuneACCESS, and TCRdb retained only in-frame sequences with V and J called. Part of the clones is not carried over; for the studies checked, unresolved V genes explain less than half of this, and the remainder is unexplained. For this sample the table gives 3,500 to 4,500 clones, of which 60% to 70% were detected only once. The top ten hold 73% of the sample. What this sample's treatment or condition label stands for: randomized to nivolumab then ipilimumab (arm A) or the reverse (arm B). The specimen was CD8+ T cells sorted from blood (inferred from file names), collected from a patient given nivolumab and ipilimumab in sequence. These TCRs come from a human donor with melanoma.

The chain couples TRBV9 to TRBJ1-1; D is undetermined. Trimming took 0 bases from V and 1 from J, leaving 13 bases between them. The CDR3 contains 16 residues. Looked up from germline, CDR1 is SGDLS and CDR2 is YYNGEE. The CDR3 bases are TGTGCCAGCAGCGTAGACGACACCAACGGGAACACTGAAGCTTTCTTT. As protein: CASSVDDTNGNTEAFF.

This clone was counted a single time. The chain uses TRBV29-1 and TRBJ1-1; no reliable D call. There are 14 residues in the CDR3. The germline V and J ends were trimmed by 6 bases and 5 bases, with 19 bases remaining between them. Germline CDR1 reads SQVTM; CDR2 reads ANQGSEA. CDR3 residues: CSVEGVAGRTEAFF. The CDR3 DNA sequence: TGCAGCGTGGAGGGTGTCGCGGGGAGAACTGAAGCTTTCTTT.

V usage is TRBV28 and J usage is TRBJ2-3; D may be TRBD2 (6 bases). Trimming pared 8 bases from V and 2 bases from J, leaving 14 bases between. The CDR3 covers 14 residues. In germline, CDR1 is MDHEN, CDR2 SYDVKM. The CDR3 nucleotides are TGTGCCAGCGGCACAGCGGGCGCCACAGATACGCAGTATTTT. Translated, it gives CASGTAGATDTQYF. The full variable domain, its missing parts supplied by reference TRBV28 and TRBJ2-3, is DVKVTQSSRYLVKRTGEKVFLECVQDMDHENMFWYRQDPGLGLRLIYFSYDVKMKEKGDIPEGYSVSREKKERFSLILESASTNQTSMYLCASGTAGATDTQYFGPGTRLTVL.

The chain is built from TRBV5-1 and TRBJ2-7; 11 positions match TRBD1. Germline CDR1 is SGHRS and CDR2 is YFSETQ. The CDR3 runs to 15 residues. The junction had 4 bases not matched to a gene; V was cut back by 4 bases and J by 1 base. CDR3 sequence (DNA): TGCGCCAGCAGCCCGGGGACAGGGGGATCCTACGAGCAGTACTTC. This gives the protein CASSPGTGGSYEQYF.

This clone was seen more than once but under ten times. The chain combines TRBV19 with TRBJ2-1; TRBD2 matches at 11 bases. Trimming at V came to 4 bases and at J to 1 base, leaving 3 bases not matched to a gene. CDR3 length: 16 residues. From germline, CDR1 is LNHDA and CDR2 SQIVND (reference sequence). CDR3 sequence: CASSTRLAGSYNEQFF. Written as DNA, the CDR3 is TGTGCCAGTAGTACAAGACTAGCGGGATCCTACAATGAGCAGTTCTTC.

The V call is TRBV28, the J call TRBJ2-7; D not certain. V was trimmed by 2 bases and J by 1 base, leaving 6 bases between them. The CDR3 has 13 amino acids. Germline V gene sequence: CDR1 MDHEN, CDR2 SYDVKM. CDR3 region: CASSLGGSYEQYF. CDR3 sequence (DNA): TGTGCCAGCAGTTTAGGCGGATCCTACGAGCAGTACTTC.

The V gene is TRBV12-5, the J gene TRBJ2-5; D perhaps matches TRBD2 (6 bases). Trimming stripped 5 bases from V and 4 bases from J, with 17 bases between. CDR1 is LGHNT, CDR2 FRNRAP, per germline. The CDR3 sequence is 15 residues long. CDR3 nucleotide sequence: TGTGCTAGTGGTCACGGGGGACGCGAACGAGAGACCCAGTACTTC. Protein product: CASGHGGRERETQYF.

The CDR3 region is CASSGQLQETQYF. Written as DNA, the CDR3 is TGTGCCAGCAGCGGACAGTTACAAGAGACCCAGTACTTC. The gene calls are TRBV9 and TRBJ2-5, with D tentatively TRBD1 (5 bases). CDR3 length: 13 amino acids. V was clipped by 3 bases and J by 2 bases, with 8 bases between them. From germline, CDR1 is SGDLS and CDR2 YYNGEE.

The chain couples TRBV7-9 to TRBJ2-3, with 9 bases aligning to TRBD2. CDR1 and CDR2 from the germline V gene are SEHNR and FQNEAQ (reference sequence). With 4 bases clipped from V and 14 bases from J, the junction kept 22 bases outside the gene matches. The CDR3 runs to 17 residues. The CDR3 spells CASSSQPQRGDPPRGYF. DNA of the CDR3: TGTGCCAGCAGCTCGCAACCCCAGCGGGGGGACCCGCCCCGGGGGTATTTT.

This clone was found a few times. The V and J genes are TRBV27 and TRBJ1-2; TRBD1 aligns across 8 bases. The V and J ends lost 6 bases and 0 bases, in that order; junction bases with no gene match: 9. Germline CDR1 MNHEY, CDR2 SMNVEV (reference sequence). The CDR3 length is 16 residues. The CDR3 is CASSLAGGYPNYGYTF. CDR3 DNA sequence: TGTGCCAGCAGCTTGGCAGGGGGCTATCCTAACTATGGCTACACCTTC.

V usage is TRBV28 and J usage is TRBJ2-5; possibly TRBD2 for D (6 bases). Judging by the DNA end, TRBJ2-7 fits better; the J call may be wrong. CDR3 length: 15 amino acids. CDR1 is MDHEN, CDR2 SYDVKM, per germline. The CDR3 sequence: CASSQVGGVAYEQYF. DNA for the CDR3: TGTGCCAGCAGCCAGGTGGGCGGGGTGGCCTACGAGCAGTACTTC.

This chain links TRBV11-2 with TRBJ1-4; D is uncertain. Germline V gene lookup returns CDR1 SGHAT and CDR2 FQNNGV. There are 15 residues in the CDR3. The V gene lost 2 bases and the J gene lost 0 bases, with 7 bases spanning the gap. In DNA, the CDR3 is TGTGCCAGCAGCTTACCAGAAGCAACTAATGAAAAACTGTTTTTT. Protein product: CASSLPEATNEKLFF. The complete variable domain, with remaining parts taken from reference TRBV11-2 and TRBJ1-4, reads EAGVAQSPRYKIIEKRQSVAFWCNPISGHATLYWYQQILGQGPKLLIQFQNNGVVDDSQLPKDRFSAERLKGVDSTLKIQPAKLEDSAVYLCASSLPEATNEKLFFGSGTQLSVL.

This rearrangement joins TRBV4-3 to TRBJ2-7; a possible D gene is TRBD1 (5 bases). V lost 4 bases and J lost 1, with 11 bases in between. This CDR3 is 14 amino acids long. From germline, CDR1 is LGHNA and CDR2 YSLEER. CDR3 nucleotide sequence: TGCGCCAGCAGCCTGAACAGGAATTCCTACGAGCAGTACTTC. Protein product: CASSLNRNSYEQYF.

This clone was seen only once. This chain uses TRBV19 with TRBJ1-1; 10 bases align to TRBD1. This CDR3 has 13 residues. V was pared by 6 bases and J by 11 bases, with 9 bases of the junction left unmatched. Germline V gives CDR1 LNHDA, CDR2 SQIVND (reference sequence). The CDR3 DNA reads TGTGCCAGTAGCACCATTAGACAGGGGGCGGCTTTCTTT. Protein sequence: CASSTIRQGAAFF.

In its sample, this clone was seen a few times. The chain links TRBV11-2 to TRBJ2-7, with TRBD1 as a possible D gene (5 bases). This CDR3 has 15 amino acids. The germline gives CDR1 SGHAT, CDR2 FQNNGV. V was shortened by 7 bases and J by 3 bases, with 19 bases between the two germline ends. CDR3 nucleotides: TGTGCCAGCAAATACACGCAGGGATGGGTCTACGAGCAGTACTTC. Translated, it gives CASKYTQGWVYEQYF.

The chain combines TRBV28 with TRBJ2-3; 12 nucleotides match TRBD2. This CDR3 is built from 14 residues. V lost 8 bases to trimming and J lost 6 bases; unmatched junction nucleotides: 6. Looked up from germline, CDR1 is MDHEN and CDR2 is SYDVKM. CDR3 loop: CASGGTSGFDTQYF. The CDR3 DNA reads as TGTGCCAGCGGGGGGACTAGCGGGTTTGATACGCAGTATTTT. Supplemented by reference TRBV28 and TRBJ2-3, the full variable domain reads DVKVTQSSRYLVKRTGEKVFLECVQDMDHENMFWYRQDPGLGLRLIYFSYDVKMKEKGDIPEGYSVSREKKERFSLILESASTNQTSMYLCASGGTSGFDTQYFGPGTRLTVL.

The V and J genes are TRBV6-5 and TRBJ1-4, with unresolved D. The ends were cut back, 7 bases at V and 8 bases at J, with 5 bases in the middle. The CDR3 sequence is 10 residues long. Per the germline V gene, CDR1 is MNHEY and CDR2 is SVGAGI. CDR3 nucleotide sequence: TGTGCCAGCAACGGGGAAAAACTGTTTTTT. Protein: CASNGEKLFF.

The rearrangement joins TRBV19 to TRBJ2-5; TRBD2 matches at 13 bases. The ends lost 5 bases at V and 7 bases at J; junction bases unmatched: 7. CDR1 LNHDA and CDR2 SQIVND come from the germline V gene (reference sequence). This CDR3 region has 15 residues. CDR3 sequence (DNA): TGTGCCAGTAGTCAACTAGCGGGAGGGTCAGGGACCCAGTACTTC. It is translated as CASSQLAGGSGTQYF.

This clone showed up just a few times. The chain joins TRBV2 to TRBJ1-3; D uncertain. Trimming cost V 5 bases and J 0 bases, with 14 bases left between them. The CDR3 runs 16 residues. Germline V gene sequence: CDR1 SNHLY, CDR2 FYNNEI. The DNA for the CDR3 is TGTGCCAGCAGTCCCGTACCACAAATCTCTGGAAACACCATATATTTT. Translation: CASSPVPQISGNTIYF.

The chain recombines TRBV19 with TRBJ2-3, with TRBD2 identical over 9 bases. CDR1 LNHDA and CDR2 SQIVND come from the germline V gene (reference sequence). Trimming at V came to 3 bases and at J to 2 bases, leaving 6 bases not matched to a gene. This CDR3 region has 16 residues. The CDR3 region is CASSILAGVITDTQYF. CDR3 DNA: TGTGCCAGTAGTATTTTAGCGGGAGTTATCACAGATACGCAGTATTTT. The variable domain in full, completed from reference TRBV19 and TRBJ2-3, reads DGGITQSPKYLFRKEGQNVTLSCEQNLNHDAMYWYRQDPGQGLRLIYYSQIVNDFQKGDIAEGYSVSREKKESFPLTVTSAQKNPTAFYLCASSILAGVITDTQYFGPGTRLTVL.